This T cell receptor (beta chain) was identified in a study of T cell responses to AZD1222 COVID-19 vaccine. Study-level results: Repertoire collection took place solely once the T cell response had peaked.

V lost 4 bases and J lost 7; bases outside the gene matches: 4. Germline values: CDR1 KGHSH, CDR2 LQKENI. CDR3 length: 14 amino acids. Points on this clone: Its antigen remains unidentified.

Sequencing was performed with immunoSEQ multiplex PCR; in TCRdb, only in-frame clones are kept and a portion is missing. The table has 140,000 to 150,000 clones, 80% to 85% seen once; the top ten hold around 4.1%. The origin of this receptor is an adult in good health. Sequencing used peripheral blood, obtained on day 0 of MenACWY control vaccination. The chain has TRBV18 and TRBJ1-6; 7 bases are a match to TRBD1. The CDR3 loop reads CASSLQGENSPLHF. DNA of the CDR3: TGTGCCAGCTCACTCCAGGGGGAAAATTCACCCCTCCACTTT.